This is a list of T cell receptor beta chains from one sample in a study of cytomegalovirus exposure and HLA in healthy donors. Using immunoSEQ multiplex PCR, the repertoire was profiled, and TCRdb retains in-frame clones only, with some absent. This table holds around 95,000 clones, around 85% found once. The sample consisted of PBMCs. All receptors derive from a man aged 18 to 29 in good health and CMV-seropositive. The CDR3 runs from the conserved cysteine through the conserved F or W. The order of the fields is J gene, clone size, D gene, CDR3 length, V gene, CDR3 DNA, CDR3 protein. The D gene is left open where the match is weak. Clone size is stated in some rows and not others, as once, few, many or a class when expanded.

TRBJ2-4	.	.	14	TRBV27	TGTGCCAGCAATTCGGGAGCGGGCCTAAACATTCAGTACTTC	CASNSGAGLNIQYF
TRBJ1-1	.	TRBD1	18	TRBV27	TGTGCCAGCAGTTTATCGGGATCTTTACAGGGGAGGAACACTGAAGCTTTCTTT	CASSLSGSLQGRNTEAFF
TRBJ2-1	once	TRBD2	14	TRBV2	TGTGCCAGCAGAAGGAGCGGGACCTACAATGAGCAGTTCTTC	CASRRSGTYNEQFF
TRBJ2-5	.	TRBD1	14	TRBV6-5	TGTGCCAGCAGATCAGGGACAGCTCAAGAGACCCAGTACTTC	CASRSGTAQETQYF
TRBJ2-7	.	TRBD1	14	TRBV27	TGTGCCAGCAGTTCGGGACAGGGGTCCTACGAGCAGTACTTC	CASSSGQGSYEQYF
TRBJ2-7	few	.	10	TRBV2	TGTGCCAGCAGATCGGGCGAGCAGTACTTC	CASRSGEQYF
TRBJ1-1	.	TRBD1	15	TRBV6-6	TGTGCCAGCAGTTACCCGACAGGGGAGAACACTGAAGCTTTCTTT	CASSYPTGENTEAFF
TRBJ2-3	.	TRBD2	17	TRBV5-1	TGCGCCAGCAGCTTGGCTCTAGCGGGAGGAGGCACAGATACGCAGTATTTT	CASSLALAGGGTDTQYF
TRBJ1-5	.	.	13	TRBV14	TGTGCCAGCAGCCAAGAACTCGATCAGCCCCAGCATTTT	CASSQELDQPQHF
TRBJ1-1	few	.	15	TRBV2	TGTGCCAGCATTCCCCCGTTCCCCGTGAACACTGAAGCTTTCTTT	CASIPPFPVNTEAFF
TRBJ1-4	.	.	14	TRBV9	TGTGCCAGCAGCCGGGACACCCTCCGGGAAAAACTGTTTTTT	CASSRDTLREKLFF
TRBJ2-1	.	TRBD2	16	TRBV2	TGTGCCAGCAGTGATCTGACGGGAGGGTCCTACAATGAGCAGTTCTTC	CASSDLTGGSYNEQFF
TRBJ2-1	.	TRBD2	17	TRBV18	TGTGCCAGCTCACCGGGGGACTACTGGATCTCCTACAATGAGCAGTTCTTC	CASSPGDYWISYNEQFF
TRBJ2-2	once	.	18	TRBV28	TGTGCCAGCAGTTTTGTCCCCGACAACGGCCCTGACACCGGGGAGCTGTTTTTT	CASSFVPDNGPDTGELFF
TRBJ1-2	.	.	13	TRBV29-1	TGCAGCGTTGAACAGGGAGCGGGCTATGGCTACACCTTC	CSVEQGAGYGYTF
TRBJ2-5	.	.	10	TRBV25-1	TGTGCCACCGAGAGGGAGACCCAGTACTTC	CATERETQYF
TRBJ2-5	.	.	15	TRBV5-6	TGTGCCAGCAGCTCCCTGGAGGAGGCACAAGAGACCCAGTACTTC	CASSSLEEAQETQYF
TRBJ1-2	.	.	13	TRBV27	TGTGCCAGCAGGGAAGGAGGTAACTATGGCTACACCTTC	CASREGGNYGYTF
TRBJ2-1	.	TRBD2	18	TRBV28	TGTGCCAGCAGAACTACGTTAGGTGCGGGAGTCTCCTACAATGAGCAGTTCTTC	CASRTTLGAGVSYNEQFF
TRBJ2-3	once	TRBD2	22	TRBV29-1	TGCAGCGTTGTTCAGGACAGGACACTAGCGGGTTCTTCACCTCAAAGCACAGATACGCAGTATTTT	CSVVQDRTLAGSSPQSTDTQYF
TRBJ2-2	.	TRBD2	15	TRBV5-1	TGCGCCAGCAGCTTAGCGGGAGTCCCTGCCGGGGAGCTGTTTTTT	CASSLAGVPAGELFF
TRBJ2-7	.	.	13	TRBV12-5	TGTGCTAGTGCCTTGGACACCACCTACGAGCAGTACTTC	CASALDTTYEQYF
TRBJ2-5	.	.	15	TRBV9	TGTGCCAGCAGTTCTGGGGGCGGCCCCACAGAGACCCAGTACTTC	CASSSGGGPTETQYF
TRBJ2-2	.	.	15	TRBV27	TGTGCCAGCAGTCCCCCCGTTTCGGGCACCGGGGAGCTGTTTTTT	CASSPPVSGTGELFF
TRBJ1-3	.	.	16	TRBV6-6	TGTGCCAGCAGTTACTCCTATAGTATCTCTGGAAACACCATATATTTT	CASSYSYSISGNTIYF
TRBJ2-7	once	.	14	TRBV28	TGTGCCAGCAGTTTCGGGGGTTCCTCGTACGAGCAGTACTTC	CASSFGGSSYEQYF
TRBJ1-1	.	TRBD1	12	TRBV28	TGTGCCAGCAGTTACGGGGACAGGGGAGCTTTCTTT	CASSYGDRGAFF
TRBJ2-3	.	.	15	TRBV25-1	TGTGCCAGCAGTGAATATAATGTCAGGGTGGATACGCAGTATTTT	CASSEYNVRVDTQYF
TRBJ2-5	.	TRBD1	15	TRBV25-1	TGTGCCAGCAGTGATCCGGACAGGCCCCAAGAGACCCAGTACTTC	CASSDPDRPQETQYF
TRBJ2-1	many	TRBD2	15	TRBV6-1	TGTGCCAGCAGTGAACTAGCGGGAGGGTACAATGAGCAGTTCTTC	CASSELAGGYNEQFF
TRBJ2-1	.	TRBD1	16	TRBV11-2	TGTGCCAGCAGCTTAAGGGGGCTTGGGTCCTACAATGAGCAGTTCTTC	CASSLRGLGSYNEQFF
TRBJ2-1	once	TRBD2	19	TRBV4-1	TGCGCCAGCAGCCAAGATCTACTAGCGGGAGGATCTTTATGGGATGAGCAGTTCTTC	CASSQDLLAGGSLWDEQFF
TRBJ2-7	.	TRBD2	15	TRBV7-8	TGTGCCAGCAGCTCTGGACTAGCGGGAGTCTACGAGCAGTACTTC	CASSSGLAGVYEQYF
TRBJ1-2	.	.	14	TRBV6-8	TGTGCCAGCAGTTTTCGGGTTCGGGGCTATGGCTACACCTTC	CASSFRVRGYGYTF
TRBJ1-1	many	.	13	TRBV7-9	TGTGCCAGCAGCTGGGCAGGGTCAGGTGAAGCTTTCTTT	CASSWAGSGEAFF
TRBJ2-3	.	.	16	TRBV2	TGTGCCAGCAGTGGAAGTGTTAGCCCTAGCACAGATACGCAGTATTTT	CASSGSVSPSTDTQYF
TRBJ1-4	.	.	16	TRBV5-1	TGCGCCAGCAGCCCGCGGGCGCAATCAACTAATGAAAAACTGTTTTTT	CASSPRAQSTNEKLFF
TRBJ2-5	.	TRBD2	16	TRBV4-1	TGCGCCAGCAGCCTAAGACTAGCGGGAGGGCAAGAGACCCAGTACTTC	CASSLRLAGGQETQYF
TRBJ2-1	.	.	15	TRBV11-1	TGTGCCAGCAGCTTAGAAGCGGCCGTCAACAATGAGCAGTTCTTC	CASSLEAAVNNEQFF
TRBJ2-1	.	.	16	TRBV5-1	TGCGCCAGCAGCATTACCCCCCCACCTGGGCACAATGAGCAGTTCTTC	CASSITPPPGHNEQFF
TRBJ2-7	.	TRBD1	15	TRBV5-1	TGCGCCAGCAGCTTTGCCGGGACAGGGTCCTACGAGCAGTACTTC	CASSFAGTGSYEQYF
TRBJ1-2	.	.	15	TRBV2	TGTGCCAGCAGTGAAAGGAGGACAGCAAACTATGGCTACACCTTC	CASSERRTANYGYTF
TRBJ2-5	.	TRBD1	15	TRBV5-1	TGCGCCAGCAGCTTGGTGGGACAGCGCCAAGAGACCCAGTACTTC	CASSLVGQRQETQYF
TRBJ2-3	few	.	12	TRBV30	TGTGCCTGGACGAGGAGTTCAGATACGCAGTATTTT	CAWTRSSDTQYF